This T cell receptor (beta chain) appears in the sequencing data of a study of cytomegalovirus exposure and HLA in healthy donors. Across the whole study: Per a later analysis, the roughly 680 first-cohort and some 130 validation repertoires shared one platform. Points from the study as a whole: The investigators catalogued 150 or so TCR beta chains as cytomegalovirus-associated. A few CMV-associated chains were confirmed in vitro to be specific for CMV antigens. Most TCR sequences showed up rarely, but some public TCRs showed up in many donors.

Germline CDR1 MDHEN, CDR2 SYDVKM. Losses at the gene ends were 5 bases for V and 0 bases for J; bases not matched to a gene: 4. The CDR3 length is 14 residues. This clone was seen only a few times. Its antigen is not identified. Using immunoSEQ multiplex PCR, the repertoire was profiled, and TCRdb retains in-frame clones only, with some absent. The sample holds 150,000 to 200,000 clones, about 80% seen once. This chain connects TRBV28 to TRBJ2-7, with 7 bases lining up with TRBD2. The clonotype was recovered from a young man in good health and CMV-seropositive. Sample: PBMCs. The CDR3, as DNA: TGTGCCAGCAGTGCTAGCGGAATCTCCTACGAGCAGTACTTC. Its translation: CASSASGISYEQYF.